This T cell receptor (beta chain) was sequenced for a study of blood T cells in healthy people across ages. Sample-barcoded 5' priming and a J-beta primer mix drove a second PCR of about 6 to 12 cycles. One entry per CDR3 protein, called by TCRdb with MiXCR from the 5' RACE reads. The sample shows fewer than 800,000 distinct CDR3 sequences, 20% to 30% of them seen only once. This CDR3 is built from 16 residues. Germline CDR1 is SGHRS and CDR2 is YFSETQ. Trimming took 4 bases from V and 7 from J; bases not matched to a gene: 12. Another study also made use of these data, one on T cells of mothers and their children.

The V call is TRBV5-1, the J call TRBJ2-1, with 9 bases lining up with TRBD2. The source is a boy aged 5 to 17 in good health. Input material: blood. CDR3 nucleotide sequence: TGCGCCAGCAGCCTCAACCCGCTAGCGGGAAATAATGAGCAGTTCTTC. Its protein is CASSLNPLAGNNEQFF.